This entry lists 25 T cell receptor beta chains sequenced from one sample in a study of T cells in localized non-small cell lung cancer. The method was immunoSEQ multiplex PCR; TCRdb's version includes in-frame clones alone and lacks a portion of them. In the table there are about 1,500 clones, about a third of which are singletons. The sequencing here drew on lung tumor tissue, taken before any cancer treatment. These receptors all stem from a female donor older than 55 with stage II lung adenocarcinoma.

This rearrangement joins TRBV19 to TRBJ2-1, with a tentative D call TRBD1 (6 bases). In germline, CDR1 is LNHDA, CDR2 SQIVND (reference sequence). V was shortened by 6 bases and J by 9 bases, with 9 bases between the two germline ends. The CDR3 loop spans 11 amino acids. CDR3 amino acids: CASSKGVEQFF. The DNA for the CDR3 is TGTGCCAGTAGCAAGGGGGTTGAGCAGTTCTTC.

This clone has only a few counts. The chain couples TRBV19 to TRBJ2-7, with D perhaps matching TRBD1 (6 bases). The length of the CDR3 is 15 residues. Trimming pared 3 bases from V and 0 bases from J, leaving 12 bases between. Germline V lookup: CDR1 LNHDA, CDR2 SQIVND (reference sequence). CDR3 loop: CASSMFGQSSYEQYF. In DNA form, the CDR3 reads TGTGCCAGTAGTATGTTTGGACAGAGCTCCTACGAGCAGTACTTC.

This clone rates as medium-sized (0.01 to 0.1%). The rearrangement uses TRBV11-3 and TRBJ2-7; D is unclear. The CDR3 loop spans 15 amino acids. Germline-derived CDR1 and CDR2 are SGHNT and YENEEA. V gave up 2 bases and J gave up 0 bases, with 11 bases separating them. Here the CDR3 reads CASSLNVYSSYEQYF. CDR3 in DNA: TGTGCCAGCAGCTTAAACGTCTACAGCTCCTACGAGCAGTACTTC.

The V call is TRBV4-1, the J call TRBJ1-1; D ambiguous. Germline V gene data show CDR1 as MGHRA and CDR2 as YSYEKL. The CDR3 is 16 amino acids. The V end lost 4 bases, the J end lost 1 base, and 16 bases lay between the germline ends. CDR3 DNA: TGCGCCAGCAGCCGGACCGGTCCCCCAGGGAACACTGAAGCTTTCTTT. Translating gives CASSRTGPPGNTEAFF.

The table lists this clone with a few counts. The V and J genes are TRBV5-1 and TRBJ2-3; D tentatively fits TRBD1 or TRBD2 (5 bases each). CDR1 and CDR2 from the germline V gene are SGHRS and YFSETQ. The CDR3 consists of 16 residues. Between the trimmed V and J ends, which lost 5 bases and 0 bases, there was a span of 16 bases. Written as DNA, the CDR3 is TGCGCCAGCAGTACCGGGACGGATACTAGCACAGATACGCAGTATTTT. Translating it yields CASSTGTDTSTDTQYF.

This clone was counted a few times. The rearrangement joins TRBV19 to TRBJ2-7, with 7 bases aligning to TRBD2. This CDR3 spans 16 amino acids. CDR1 LNHDA and CDR2 SQIVND come from the germline V gene (reference sequence). The J segment lost 3 bases and the V segment lost 4 bases, leaving 12 bases of the junction unmatched. Here the CDR3 reads CASSTHGRGGNYEQYF. The CDR3 DNA sequence: TGTGCCAGTAGTACCCACGGACGGGGAGGGAACTACGAGCAGTACTTC.

The rearrangement uses TRBV28 and TRBJ1-2; D unresolved. Germline CDR1 is MDHEN and CDR2 is SYDVKM. CDR3 length equals 13 residues. Trimming shortened V by 6 bases and J by 6 bases, and 14 bases separated the two germline ends. CDR3 region: CASSTRGLNGYTF. In DNA, the CDR3 is TGTGCCAGCAGCACCCGGGGTTTGAATGGCTACACCTTC.

This sequence joins TRBV30 and TRBJ2-7; D not certain. Deletions cut 1 base from V and 2 bases from J, with 9 bases between. Per the germline V gene, CDR1 is GTSNPN and CDR2 is SVGIG (reference sequence). The CDR3 has 13 residues. The CDR3 region has the DNA TGTGCCTGGAGTGCGGGCAGCACCTACGAGCAGTACTTC. Translating it yields CAWSAGSTYEQYF.

This clone occurred a few times. The chain carries TRBV19 and TRBJ1-6; the D is unclear. V shed 5 bases and J shed 7 bases, with 9 bases lying between them. The CDR3 is made up of 13 amino acids. Germline CDR1 and CDR2: LNHDA and SQIVND (reference sequence). The CDR3 region has the DNA TGTGCCAGTAGTTCGTTAGGAAATTCACCCCTCCACTTT. Amino acid sequence: CASSSLGNSPLHF.

The chain is built from TRBV6-8 and TRBJ2-7; D might be TRBD1 (6 bases). The CDR3 is 12 amino acids. V shed 5 bases and J shed 9 bases, with 14 bases lying between them. Looked up from germline, CDR1 is MNHGY and CDR2 is SAAAGT. CDR3 residues: CASSPVQGRQYF. In nucleotides, the CDR3 is TGTGCCAGCAGTCCGGTACAGGGTCGGCAGTACTTC.

The chain employs TRBV11-1 and TRBJ1-2, with D unresolved. CDR3 length equals 15 residues. Between the trimmed V and J ends, which lost 3 bases and 4 bases, there was a span of 15 bases. The germline CDR1 and CDR2 sequences are SGHAT and FQDESV (reference sequence). The DNA for the CDR3 is TGTGCCAGCAGCTTCCAAGGGAACTTCGGCTATGGCTACACCTTC. Translation gives CASSFQGNFGYGYTF.

This clone rates as medium-sized. J is TRBJ2-7 and V is TRBV6-8; the D gene is possibly TRBD2 (5 bases). This CDR3 contains 15 residues. CDR1 is MNHGY and CDR2 is SAAAGT in the germline V gene. The V gene lost 7 bases and the J gene lost 5 bases, with 21 bases spanning the gap. CDR3 DNA: TGTGCCAGCACCACCCGGAAGGCGGGCGAACACGAGCAGTACTTC. This encodes CASTTRKAGEHEQYF.

This chain links TRBV2 with TRBJ2-5; TRBD1 matches 10 bases. The CDR3 runs to 15 residues. Looked up from germline, CDR1 is SNHLY and CDR2 is FYNNEI. After removal of 6 bases from V and 3 bases from J, the junction contained 7 bases not matched to a gene. CDR3 coding DNA: TGTGCCAGCAGCCCCTCCGGGACAGGGGAAGAGACCCAGTACTTC. This encodes CASSPSGTGEETQYF.

This clone was counted between two and nine times. The V call is TRBV18, the J call TRBJ1-1; 11 bases line up with TRBD1. Germline V lookup: CDR1 KGHSH, CDR2 LQKENI. The CDR3 contains 15 residues. V dropped 7 bases and J dropped 11; count of bases not matched to a gene: 15. CDR3 coding DNA: TGTGCCAGCTTTCTGGACAGGGGGCGAGTTTTGAGGGCTTTCTTT. Residues: CASFLDRGRVLRAFF.

This sequence joins TRBV25-1 and TRBJ2-4; no clear D gene. Germline CDR1 MGHDK, CDR2 SYGVNS. The V gene lost 7 bases and the J gene lost 4 bases, with 11 bases spanning the gap. This CDR3 is 13 amino acids long. As DNA, the CDR3 is TGTGCCAGCATCAGTTCTCCTAAAAACATTCAGTACTTC. Protein product: CASISSPKNIQYF.

This chain links TRBV30 with TRBJ1-2, with a possible D match to TRBD1 (6 bases). V was pared by 6 bases and J by 4 bases, with 15 bases between. The CDR3 has 13 residues. Germline CDR1 GTSNPN, CDR2 SVGIG (reference sequence). CDR3 residues: CACDRISTYGYTF. Here the CDR3 DNA reads TGTGCCTGCGACAGGATAAGTACCTATGGCTACACCTTC.

The rearrangement joins TRBV29-1 to TRBJ2-4; 11 nucleotides agree with TRBD2. J lost 6 bases, V lost 3 bases, and 1 base had no gene match. The germline gives CDR1 SQVTM, CDR2 ANQGSEA. This CDR3 has 13 residues. As DNA, the CDR3 is TGCAGCGTTGATGGGACTAGCGGAAACATTCAGTACTTC. This codes for CSVDGTSGNIQYF.

This chain connects TRBV11-3 to TRBJ2-3, with D maybe TRBD2 (5 bases). This CDR3 contains 15 residues. The V end was cut by 1 base, the J end by 6 bases, with 14 bases between. The germline V gene encodes CDR1 SGHNT and CDR2 YENEEA. The CDR3 region has the DNA TGTGCCAGCAGCTTAGTTGGACTCGAGGCGGATACGCAGTATTTT. Translated, it gives CASSLVGLEADTQYF.

This clone was detected a few times. The rearrangement links TRBV30 to TRBJ1-1; 8 bases line up with TRBD1. Germline trimming cut 2 bases from V and 4 bases from J; bases unmatched to any gene: 9. The CDR3 is 15 residues long. Germline V gene data show CDR1 as GTSNPN and CDR2 as SVGIG (reference sequence). CDR3 residues: CAWSNTPQGGTEAFF. CDR3 sequence (DNA): TGTGCCTGGAGTAATACCCCACAGGGGGGCACTGAAGCTTTCTTT.

V is TRBV1 and J is TRBJ2-3; the table's D gene call, TRBD1, was not cross checked with the DNA. TRBV1 is deemed a pseudogene. The CDR3 covers 15 residues. The CDR3 region has the DNA TGCGCCAGCAGAATACACAGGGCCTCCACAGATACGCAGTATTTT. This translates into CASRIHRASTDTQYF.

This chain links TRBV9 with TRBJ1-1; 12 bases map to TRBD1. The CDR3 length is 16 residues. Trimming removed 4 bases from V and 2 bases from J; junction bases left unmatched: 6. Looked up from germline, CDR1 is SGDLS and CDR2 is YYNGEE. Here the CDR3 reads CASSRMGQGANTEAFF. The CDR3 nucleotides are TGTGCCAGCAGCCGGATGGGACAGGGGGCCAACACTGAAGCTTTCTTT.

The chain uses TRBV19 and TRBJ2-5, with 9 bases matching TRBD1. The junction had 9 bases not matched to a gene; V was cut back by 6 bases and J by 1 base. The CDR3 loop spans 16 amino acids. The germline V gene has CDR1 LNHDA and CDR2 SQIVND (reference sequence). The CDR3 coding sequence is TGTGCCAGTAGGGACAGGGGACGGAGCTCCCAAGAGACCCAGTACTTC. Protein product: CASRDRGRSSQETQYF.

The chain couples TRBV5-1 to TRBJ2-1, with 7 bases that match TRBD1. Germline V gives CDR1 SGHRS, CDR2 YFSETQ. The CDR3 has 14 amino acids. After removal of 4 bases from V and 7 bases from J, the junction contained 8 bases not matched to a gene. CDR3 nucleotide sequence: TGCGCCAGCAGCGTGCAGGGGGAAGGAAATGAGCAGTTCTTC. Protein product: CASSVQGEGNEQFF.

This chain joins TRBV11-3 and TRBJ2-3, with a weak D call TRBD2 (6 bases). Germline V gene data show CDR1 as SGHNT and CDR2 as YENEEA. The CDR3 is 16 residues long. Trimming took off 2 bases at V and 3 bases at J, with 15 bases between the two ends. Here the CDR3 reads CASSLTLLAQTDTQYF. CDR3 in DNA: TGTGCCAGCAGCTTAACACTCCTAGCGCAAACAGATACGCAGTATTTT.

This clone is medium-sized in the sample. The V and J genes are TRBV11-3 and TRBJ1-1; D not certain. V was shortened by 2 bases and J by 2 bases, with 12 bases between the two germline ends. The CDR3 has 15 residues. Germline CDR1 reads SGHNT; CDR2 reads YENEEA. CDR3 sequence: CASSLLRHPNTEAFF. CDR3 sequence (DNA): TGTGCCAGCAGCTTATTAAGACACCCCAACACTGAAGCTTTCTTT.